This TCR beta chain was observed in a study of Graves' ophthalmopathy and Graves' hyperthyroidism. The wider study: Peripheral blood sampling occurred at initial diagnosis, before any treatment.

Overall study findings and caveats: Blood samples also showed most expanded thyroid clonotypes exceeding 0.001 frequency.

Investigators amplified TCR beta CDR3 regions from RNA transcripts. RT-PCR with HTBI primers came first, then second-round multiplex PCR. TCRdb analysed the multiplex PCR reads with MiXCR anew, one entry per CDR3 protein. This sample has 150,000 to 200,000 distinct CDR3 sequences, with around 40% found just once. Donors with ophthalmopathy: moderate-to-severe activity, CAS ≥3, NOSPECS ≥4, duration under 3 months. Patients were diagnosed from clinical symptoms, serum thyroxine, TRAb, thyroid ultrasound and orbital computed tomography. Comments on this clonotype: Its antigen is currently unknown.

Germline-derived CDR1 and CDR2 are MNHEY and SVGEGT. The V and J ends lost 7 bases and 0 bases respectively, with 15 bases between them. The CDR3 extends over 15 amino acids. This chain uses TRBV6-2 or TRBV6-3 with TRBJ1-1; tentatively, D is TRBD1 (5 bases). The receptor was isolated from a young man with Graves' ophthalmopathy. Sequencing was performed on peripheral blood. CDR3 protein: CASTAGRDLNTEAFF. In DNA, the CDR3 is TGTGCCAGCACTGCGGGGCGAGACCTGAACACTGAAGCTTTCTTT.